This TCR beta chain came from a study of a mutant IDH1 vaccine in newly diagnosed glioma. Study information: Beforehand, treatment had been radiotherapy, temozolomide, or both; the majority received both.

Only in-frame clones appear in the TCRdb table, and some are missing; sequencing was by immunoSEQ multiplex PCR. Of over 50,000 clones listed, approximately 80% are singletons. Concerning this clone: Its specificity is not known.

Time point reported: week 47, end of study. One vaccine dose held 300 ug of mutant IDH1 20-mer peptide and came with topical imiquimod. Astrocytomas that were new, WHO grade 3 or 4, IDH1-mutant and ATRX-lost were present in the donors. Germline values: CDR1 LGHNA, CDR2 YSLEER. The CDR3 extends over 13 amino acids. Trimming removed 4 bases at V and 7 bases at J, with 13 bases between. Whole-study findings and limits: Top-clonotype changes in peripheral T cells seemed unrelated to pseudoprogression.

This receptor was identified in a middle-aged woman with glioma. Some clones in this sample may be carry-over from other donors' samples. Sequenced here: PBMCs, sampled from a glioma patient whose treatment included an IDH1 peptide vaccine. This chain uses TRBV4-3 with TRBJ1-2; D gene unclear. For the CDR3, the DNA is TGCGCCAGCAGCCCCGGGCCGCTATTTGGCTACACCTTC. The encoded protein is CASSPGPLFGYTF.